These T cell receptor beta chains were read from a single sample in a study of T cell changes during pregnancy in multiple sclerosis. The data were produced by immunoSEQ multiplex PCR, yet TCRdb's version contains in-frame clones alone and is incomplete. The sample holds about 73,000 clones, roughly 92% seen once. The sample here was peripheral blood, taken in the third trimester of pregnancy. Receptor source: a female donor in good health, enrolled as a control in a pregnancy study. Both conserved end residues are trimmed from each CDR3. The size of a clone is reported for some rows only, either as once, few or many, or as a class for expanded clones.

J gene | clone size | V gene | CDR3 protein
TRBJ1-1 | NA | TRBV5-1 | ASSLVSGGNTEAF
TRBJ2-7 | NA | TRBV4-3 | ASSQTQGSPYEQY
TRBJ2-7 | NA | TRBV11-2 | ASSSRQGVGDEQY
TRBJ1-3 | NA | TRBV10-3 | AIRTGVAGNTIY
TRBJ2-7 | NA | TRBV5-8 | ASRGRGLYEQY
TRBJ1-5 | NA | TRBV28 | ASSLFSRGNQPQH
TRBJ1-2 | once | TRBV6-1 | ASSETPGTNYGYT
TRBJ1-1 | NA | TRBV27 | ASSLGGQGTEAF
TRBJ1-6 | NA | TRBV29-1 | SVGAGTGGRSPLH
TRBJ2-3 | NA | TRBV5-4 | ASSFRGPGGDTQY
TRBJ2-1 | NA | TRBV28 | ASSLGLAGSSYNEQF
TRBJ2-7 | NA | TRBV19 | ASSTPGQGSYEQY
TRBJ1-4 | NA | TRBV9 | ASSFSQGEKLF
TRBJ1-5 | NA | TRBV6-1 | ASSARPGQGNQPQH
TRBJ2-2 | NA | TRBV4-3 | ASSQALAGVITGELF
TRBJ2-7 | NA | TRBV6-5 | ASSYGGATYEQY
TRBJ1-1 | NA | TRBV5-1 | ASSSQVGRGRSEAF
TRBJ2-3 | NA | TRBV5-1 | ASSRQSPSTDTQY
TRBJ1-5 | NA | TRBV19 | ASSTSGGPQPQH
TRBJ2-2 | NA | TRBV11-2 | ASSWAVRRGNTGELF
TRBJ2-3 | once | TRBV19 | ASSHLPSGGRTDTQY
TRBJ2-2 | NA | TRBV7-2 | ASSLVSRGNTGELF
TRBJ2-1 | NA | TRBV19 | ASSIGGREQF
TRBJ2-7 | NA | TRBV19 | ASSPLQGEGYEQY
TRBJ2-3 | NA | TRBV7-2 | ANLAGDTQY
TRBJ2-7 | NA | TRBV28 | ASSGGQGTEQY
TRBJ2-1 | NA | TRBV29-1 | SVGTGLSSYNEQF
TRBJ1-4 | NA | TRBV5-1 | ASSLFGGRDEKLF
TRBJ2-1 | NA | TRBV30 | AWSVAGLYNEQF
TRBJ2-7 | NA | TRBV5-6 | ASSLDPTYEQY
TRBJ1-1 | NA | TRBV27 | ASSPPGWTEAF
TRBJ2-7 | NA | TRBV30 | AWSVRVLNLYEQY
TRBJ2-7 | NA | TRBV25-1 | ASRRDSYEQY
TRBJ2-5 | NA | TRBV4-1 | ASSLFGTGYQETQY
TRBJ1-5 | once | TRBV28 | ASSLAQGAGNQPQH
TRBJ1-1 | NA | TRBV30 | AWSDPIRLSAF
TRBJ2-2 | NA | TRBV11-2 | ASSLGRNTGELF